These 6 T cell receptor beta chains were all obtained from the same sample, sequenced in a study of molecular identifiers for immune sequencing clone quantification. TCRdb processed the PCR reads anew with MiXCR; each CDR3 protein has one entry. This table holds about 500,000 distinct CDR3 sequences, 20% to 25% found once. The source material was naive CD8+ T cells from blood, with Jurkat cell RNA spiked in. The subset: FACS-sorted CD8+CD4-CCR7+CD45RA+ naive T cells. The origin of the receptors is a human donor in good health. Some libraries in this study had Jurkat cell RNA spiked in.

In its sample, this clonotype was seen many times. The chain recombines TRBV13 with TRBJ2-2; 10 positions agree with TRBD2. J lost 5 bases, V lost 5 bases, and 8 bases had no gene match. Germline V gene data show CDR1 as PRHDT and CDR2 as FYEKMQ (reference sequence). This CDR3 is built from 16 residues. The CDR3 nucleotides are TGTGCCAGCAGCCCGGCTAGCGGGAGAAATACCGGGGAGCTGTTTTTT. Translation gives CASSPASGRNTGELFF.

As for this clonotype: This sequence may be a read error, since a much larger clone differs from it by one base. The chain recombines TRBV24-1 with TRBJ1-5; D is undetermined. Looked up from germline, CDR1 is KGHDR and CDR2 is SFDVKD. This CDR3 is built from 16 residues. CDR3 protein: CATSSSGPYSNQPQRF. CDR3 DNA sequence: TGTGCCACCAGTTCGTCAGGACCGTATAGCAATCAGCCCCAGCGTTTT.

The chain couples TRBV6-2 or TRBV6-3 to TRBJ2-1; the match to TRBD2 covers 12 bases. CDR1 and CDR2 (germline): MNHEY, SVGEGT. The V and J ends lost 5 bases and 6 bases, in that order; junction bases with no gene match: 8. This CDR3 is 16 amino acids long. Here the CDR3 reads CASSKTTSGSTNEQFF. The CDR3 nucleotides are TGTGCCAGCAGTAAAACGACTAGCGGGAGCACCAATGAGCAGTTCTTC.

The table lists this clonotype with many counts. The chain has TRBV5-4 and TRBJ1-2; D remains ambiguous. Per germline, CDR1 SGHNT and CDR2 YYREEE (reference sequence). Trimming shortened V by 1 base and J by 2 bases, and 12 bases separated the two germline ends. This CDR3 is built from 15 residues. This CDR3 reads CASSLLGRINYGYTF. The CDR3 bases are TGTGCCAGCAGCTTGCTGGGCAGGATAAACTATGGCTACACCTTC.

This clonotype was seen many times. The V call is TRBV7-8, the J call TRBJ2-3; perhaps TRBD2 as D (5 bases). The CDR3 sequence is 15 residues long. Looked up from germline, CDR1 is SGHVS and CDR2 is FQNEAQ. The germline V and J ends were trimmed by 2 bases and 2 bases, with 11 bases remaining between them. In DNA form, the CDR3 reads TGTGCCAGCAGCTTAAAATCCGGGAACACAGATACGCAGTATTTT. This gives the protein CASSLKSGNTDTQYF.

This clonotype was counted only a few times. The chain couples TRBV20-1 to TRBJ2-1, with D possibly being TRBD2 (6 bases). Trimming took 5 bases from V and 5 from J, leaving 22 bases between them. CDR1 DFQATT and CDR2 SNEGSKA come from the germline V gene (reference sequence). The length of the CDR3 is 16 residues. CDR3 sequence (DNA): TGCAGTGCTCCGCCCGGTCCAGGACTACCCAACAATGAGCAGTTCTTC. Translation: CSAPPGPGLPNNEQFF.